This T cell receptor beta chain was sequenced during a study of T-cell memory formation after mild COVID-19. TCRdb re-called the 5' RACE reads with MiXCR, one entry per CDR3 protein. Seen here are about 130,000 distinct CDR3 sequences, approximately 16% observed once, and the top ten hold 11% to 15%. This clonotype was detected many times. The sequence came from an adult woman who had mild COVID-19 (a few samples of this study predate the infection). Cell type and time point are not known. Sequenced: PBMCs or a T cell subset sorted from them (not recorded which).

Here the CDR3 reads CASSLGSTYEQYF. The CDR3 region has the DNA TGCGCCAGCAGCTTGGGGTCCACCTACGAGCAGTACTTC. The chain is built from TRBV5-1 and TRBJ2-7; D not resolved. Germline V CDR1 and CDR2: SGHRS, YFSETQ. The CDR3 is 13 amino acids. V was cut by 0 bases and J by 2 bases, with 6 bases left in between.